The rows below give T cell receptor beta chains drawn from one sample of a study of response to subunit inactivated influenza vaccine. One entry per CDR3 protein, called by TCRdb with MiXCR from the RT-PCR reads. The profile covers about 570,000 distinct CDR3 sequences, with 11% appearing a single time and approximately 10% taken by the ten largest. The same data also went into a second study, on T cells expressing NK-cell markers.

The sample was PBMCs from blood, taken on the day of vaccination. These receptors were taken from a man in his fifties who received an inactivated influenza vaccine. CDR3s include the opening cysteine and the closing phenylalanine or tryptophan. D genes are given only for firm matches. Not all rows give a size; the values are once, few, many and, for expanded clones, a class.

TRBJ2-7	few	TRBV7-9	-	CASSFSDLGREQYF	TGTGCCAGCAGCTTTAGCGATCTGGGTCGCGAGCAGTACTTC
TRBJ1-1	-	TRBV27	TRBD1	CASSLLGGRVNTEAFF	TGTGCCAGCAGTTTATTAGGGGGCAGGGTAAACACTGAAGCTTTCTTT
TRBJ2-1	-	TRBV20-1	-	CSANGLYNEQFF	TGCAGTGCTAATGGACTCTACAATGAGCAGTTCTTC
TRBJ2-2	-	TRBV24-1	-	CATSDLGQNTGELFF	TGTGCCACCAGTGACCTCGGACAGAACACCGGGGAGCTGTTTTTT
TRBJ2-3	-	TRBV6-2/TRBV6-3	TRBD2	CASSPFRGGTPRTDTQCF	TGTGCCAGCAGCCCCTTCCGGGGGGGTACCCCCCGCACAGATACGCAGTGTTTT
TRBJ1-5	-	TRBV7-9	TRBD1	CASSLGQGAQPQHF	TGTGCCAGCAGCTTAGGGCAGGGGGCTCAGCCCCAGCATTTT
TRBJ2-2	few	TRBV28	TRBD1	CASSSQDREDTGELFF	TGTGCCAGCAGTTCCCAGGACAGGGAGGACACCGGGGAGCTGTTTTTT
TRBJ2-2	few	TRBV4-2	TRBD2	CASSQVAGALKGELFF	TGTGCCAGCAGCCAAGTAGCGGGAGCCTTGAAAGGGGAGCTGTTTTTT
TRBJ2-7	-	TRBV20-1	TRBD2	CSARDILLAGRYEQYF	TGCAGTGCTAGAGATATTCTACTAGCGGGTCGCTACGAGCAGTACTTC
TRBJ1-1	-	TRBV12-3/TRBV12-4	-	CASTQSGGTEAFF	TGTGCCAGCACCCAATCCGGGGGGACTGAAGCTTTCTTT
TRBJ2-7	few	TRBV20-1	TRBD2	CSATLAGGPHYEQYF	TGCAGTGCAACACTAGCGGGGGGGCCCCACTACGAGCAGTACTTC
TRBJ1-5	-	TRBV24-1	-	CATSDLKGQPQHF	TGTGCCACCAGTGATTTAAAGGGGCAGCCCCAGCATTTT
TRBJ2-2	-	TRBV12-3/TRBV12-4	-	CAITPRGMNTGELFF	TGTGCCATCACCCCCAGGGGCATGAACACCGGGGAGCTGTTTTTT
TRBJ2-4	few	TRBV20-1	-	CSARDSGGKNIQYF	TGCAGTGCTAGAGATTCGGGTGGCAAAAACATTCAGTACTTC
TRBJ2-2	few	TRBV4-3	-	CASSQDPITGVGELFF	TGCGCCAGCAGCCAAGATCCGATTACCGGGGTCGGGGAGCTGTTTTTT
TRBJ2-2	many	TRBV12-3/TRBV12-4	TRBD1	CASSGTGDPGELFF	TGTGCCAGCAGTGGTACAGGGGACCCCGGGGAGCTGTTTTTT
TRBJ2-4	-	TRBV20-1	-	CSAIETDKNIQYF	TGCAGTGCTATTGAGACGGACAAAAACATTCAGTACTTC
TRBJ1-3	-	TRBV6-5	-	CASSSLFGNTIYF	TGTGCCAGCAGTTCCCTCTTTGGAAACACCATATATTTT
TRBJ1-2	-	TRBV3-1	-	CASSQSEEVEWGYGYTF	TGTGCCAGCAGCCAAAGTGAAGAAGTGGAGTGGGGGTATGGCTACACCTTC
TRBJ1-2	few	TRBV7-2	TRBD1	CASSLTRGQGYGYTF	TGTGCCAGCAGCCTCACCCGCGGACAGGGTTATGGCTACACCTTC
TRBJ2-1	few	TRBV12-3/TRBV12-4	TRBD1	CASSPLTGVAYNEQFF	TGTGCCAGCAGTCCCCTAACAGGGGTGGCCTACAATGAGCAGTTCTTC
TRBJ2-2	few	TRBV7-3	-	CASSLNGLAHTGELFF	TGTGCCAGCAGCTTAAATGGACTTGCACACACCGGGGAGCTGTTTTTT
TRBJ2-4	-	TRBV12-3/TRBV12-4	-	CASSLTIAKNIQYF	TGTGCCAGCAGCCTAACAATAGCCAAAAACATTCAGTACTTC
TRBJ1-1	-	TRBV9	-	CASSGGSLGTEAFF	TGTGCCAGCAGCGGGGGCAGTTTAGGTACTGAAGCTTTCTTT
TRBJ2-7	few	TRBV7-9	-	CASSLPGHTDYEQYF	TGTGCCAGCAGCTTACCCGGACATACCGACTACGAGCAGTACTTC
TRBJ1-1	few	TRBV20-1	-	CSARDVWVRTEAFF	TGCAGTGCTAGAGATGTATGGGTTCGGACTGAAGCTTTCTTT
TRBJ1-4	many	TRBV4-3	-	CASSQDGRRSEKLFF	TGCGCCAGCAGCCAAGACGGCAGGAGGTCGGAAAAACTGTTTTTT
TRBJ2-3	-	TRBV18	TRBD2	CASSPASGILLTSTDTQYF	TGTGCCAGCTCACCGGCTAGCGGGATACTCCTAACTAGCACAGATACGCAGTATTTT
TRBJ1-1	many	TRBV12-3/TRBV12-4	-	CASSLRQGNTEAFF	TGTGCCAGCAGTTTACGCCAGGGGAACACTGAAGCTTTCTTT
TRBJ1-2	few	TRBV20-1	-	CSAREGGIGYTF	TGCAGTGCTAGAGAGGGGGGAATTGGCTACACCTTC
TRBJ2-4	-	TRBV7-9	TRBD2	CASSLELGGLQYF	TGTGCCAGCAGCTTAGAATTGGGGGGACTACAGTACTTC
TRBJ2-4	-	TRBV11-2	-	CASSLSPRQTLAKNIQYF	TGTGCCAGCAGCTTAAGTCCTCGACAGACCCTAGCCAAAAACATTCAGTACTTC
TRBJ2-5	few	TRBV7-8	TRBD1	CASSRLGQGETQYF	TGTGCCAGCAGCCGCCTGGGACAGGGTGAGACCCAGTACTTC
TRBJ2-1	few	TRBV12-3/TRBV12-4	TRBD2	CASSVLAGHSYNEQFF	TGTGCCAGCAGTGTCTTAGCGGGTCACTCCTACAATGAGCAGTTCTTC
TRBJ1-5	many	TRBV27	TRBD1	CASSSGTGRNQPQHF	TGTGCCAGCAGTTCGGGGACAGGGCGGAATCAGCCCCAGCATTTT
TRBJ2-7	many	TRBV4-2	TRBD1	CASSQDWGQGYEQYF	TGTGCCAGCAGCCAAGATTGGGGACAGGGATACGAGCAGTACTTC
TRBJ1-1	-	TRBV12-3/TRBV12-4	-	CASSPGTYRGTEAFF	TGTGCCAGCAGCCCTGGGACTTATCGGGGCACTGAAGCTTTCTTT
TRBJ1-5	many	TRBV7-2	-	CASSLGVNQPQHF	TGCGCCAGCAGCTTGGGGGTTAATCAGCCCCAGCATTTT
TRBJ2-7	-	TRBV12-3/TRBV12-4	-	CASSLAGAGAPEQYF	TGTGCCAGCAGTTTAGCGGGGGCAGGGGCGCCCGAGCAGTACTTC
TRBJ2-7	many	TRBV7-8	-	CASSLGTVTYEQYF	TGTGCCAGCAGCTTAGGGACAGTGACCTACGAGCAGTACTTC
TRBJ2-5	-	TRBV28	TRBD2	CASTIAGGGRETQYF	TGTGCCAGCACAATAGCGGGGGGGGGTCGGGAGACCCAGTACTTC
TRBJ1-2	few	TRBV7-2	TRBD1	CASSLGQGNNYGYTF	TGTGCCAGCAGCCTGGGACAGGGGAATAACTATGGCTACACCTTC
TRBJ2-1	-	TRBV19	-	CASSIRPQRGYEQFF	TGTGCCAGTAGTATTAGGCCTCAGAGGGGGTATGAGCAGTTCTTC
TRBJ2-1	-	TRBV24-1	TRBD2	CATSALAGGRHNEQFF	TGTGCCACCAGTGCACTAGCGGGAGGGCGCCACAATGAGCAGTTCTTC
TRBJ2-7	many	TRBV6-1	TRBD1	CASRTTGTGIYEQYF	TGTGCCAGCAGAACTACCGGGACAGGGATCTACGAGCAGTACTTC
TRBJ2-7	many	TRBV5-1	TRBD2	CASSSGTSGYEQYF	TGCGCCAGCAGCTCAGGGACTAGCGGATACGAGCAGTACTTC
TRBJ2-2	few	TRBV20-1	-	CSARITRRTNTGELFF	TGCAGTGCTAGGATAACGCGGCGGACGAACACCGGGGAGCTGTTTTTT
TRBJ2-1	-	TRBV28	-	CASSLIGANNEQFF	TGTGCCAGCAGCCTAATCGGAGCTAACAATGAGCAGTTCTTC
TRBJ2-5	-	TRBV20-1	-	CSARDRGRGQETQYF	TGCAGTGCTAGAGATCGTGGGAGAGGGCAAGAGACCCAGTACTTC
TRBJ2-2	-	TRBV19	-	CASSSTRRRLTGELFF	TGTGCCAGTAGTTCGACCCGGCGGCGACTCACCGGGGAGCTGTTTTTT